Listed here is a single T cell receptor (beta chain). Profiling relied on immunoSEQ multiplex PCR, and the TCRdb table lists in-frame clones only, not all of them. The sample yields 230,000 or so clones, 86% seen once. The sample is drawn from a study of blood T cell repertoires in COVID-19. CDR1 SGHRS and CDR2 YFSETQ come from the germline V gene. This CDR3 region has 13 residues. With 4 bases clipped from V and 8 bases from J, the junction kept 7 bases outside the gene matches. The TCR was taken from a woman between 40 and 50 years old with acute COVID-19. The V and J genes are TRBV5-1 and TRBJ1-2; 8 bases fit TRBD1. The specimen was PBMCs or T cells enriched from blood (not recorded which). Here the CDR3 DNA reads TGCGCCAGCAGCCCAGCGACAGGGGCGGGCTACACCTTC. It translates to CASSPATGAGYTF. Based on the CDR3 plus reference TRBV5-1 and TRBJ1-2, the full variable domain is KAGVTQTPRYLIKTRGQQVTLSCSPISGHRSVSWYQQTPGQGLQFLFEYFSETQRNKGNFPGRFSGRQFSNSRSEMNVSTLELGDSALYLCASSPATGAGYTFGSGTRLTVV.